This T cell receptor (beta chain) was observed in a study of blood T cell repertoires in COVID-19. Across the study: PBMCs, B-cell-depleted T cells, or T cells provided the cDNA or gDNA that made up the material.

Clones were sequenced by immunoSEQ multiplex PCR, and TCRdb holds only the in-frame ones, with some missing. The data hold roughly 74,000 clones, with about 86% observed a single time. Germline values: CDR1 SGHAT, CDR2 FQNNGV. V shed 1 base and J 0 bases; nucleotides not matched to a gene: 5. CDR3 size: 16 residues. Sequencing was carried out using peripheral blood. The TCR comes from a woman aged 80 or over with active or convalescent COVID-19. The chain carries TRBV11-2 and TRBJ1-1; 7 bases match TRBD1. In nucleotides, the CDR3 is TGTGCCAGCAGCTTAGTGTCGGGACAGTTGAACACTGAAGCTTTCTTT. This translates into CASSLVSGQLNTEAFF.